This entry lists 2 T cell receptor beta chains sequenced from one sample in a study of cytomegalovirus exposure and HLA in healthy donors. The PCR made use of 60 Vbeta and 13 Jbeta primers. Data came from immunoSEQ multiplex PCR; TCRdb stores just in-frame clones and leaves some out. The table shows about 110,000 clones, with over 65% occurring only once. What was sequenced was PBMCs. The receptors come from a female donor in good health and CMV-seropositive.

This clone was counted once. The chain is built from TRBV6-4 and TRBJ2-3; 8 bases line up with TRBD1. V lost 4 bases and J lost 1; bases outside the gene matches: 4. The germline CDR1 and CDR2 sequences are MRHNA and SNTAGT. The CDR3 totals 15 residues. The CDR3 spells CASSVTGQGTDTQYF. DNA for the CDR3: TGTGCCAGCAGTGTTACGGGACAGGGCACAGATACGCAGTATTTT.

The chain couples TRBV2 to TRBJ2-1; 11 bases fit TRBD2. J lost 11 bases, V lost 6 bases, and 9 bases had no gene match. CDR3 length: 14 amino acids. Germline-derived CDR1 and CDR2 are SNHLY and FYNNEI. CDR3 coding DNA: TGTGCCAGCAGGGGGACTGGGACTAGCGGAAAGCAGTTCTTC. It translates to CASRGTGTSGKQFF.